What follows are 12 T cell receptor beta chains derived from one specimen sequenced in a study of T cell responses to AZD1222 COVID-19 vaccine. Only in-frame clones appear in the TCRdb table, and some are missing; sequencing was by immunoSEQ multiplex PCR. Among about 150,000 clones, less than 95% were seen once, and the ten largest hold over 0.95%. Sequences were derived from peripheral blood, sampled on day 0 of AZD1222 vaccination. Receptors originate from an adult in good health.

The chain is built from TRBV4-2 and TRBJ2-3, with a possible D match to TRBD2 (6 bases). This CDR3 is 14 amino acids long. V lost 0 bases and J lost 9, with 13 bases in between. Per germline, CDR1 LGHNA and CDR2 YNFKEQ. The DNA of the CDR3 is TGTGCCAGCAGCCAAGATTTGCAGGCGGGAACGCAGTATTTT. Its translation is CASSQDLQAGTQYF.

The chain recombines TRBV24-1 with TRBJ2-2; weak D call: TRBD2 (5 bases). CDR1 and CDR2 (germline): KGHDR, SFDVKD. The CDR3 loop spans 14 amino acids. V gave up 0 bases and J gave up 5 bases, with 6 bases separating them. The CDR3 DNA reads as TGTGCCACCAGTGATTTGACGGGAACCGGGGAGCTGTTTTTT. Protein: CATSDLTGTGELFF.

This clone was seen a single time. This sequence joins TRBV29-1 and TRBJ1-4; no definite D call. The V and J ends lost 3 bases and 3 bases respectively, with 8 bases between them. Germline-derived CDR1 and CDR2 are SQVTM and ANQGSEA. There are 13 residues in the CDR3. The CDR3 is CSVDAGSNEKLFF. The DNA for the CDR3 is TGCAGCGTTGACGCAGGTTCTAATGAAAAACTGTTTTTT. The full variable domain, its missing parts supplied by reference TRBV29-1 and TRBJ1-4, is SAVISQKPSRDICQRGTSLTIQCQVDSQVTMMFWYRQQPGQSLTLIATANQGSEATYESGFVIDKFPISRPNLTFSTLTVSNMSPEDSSIYLCSVDAGSNEKLFFGSGTQLSVL.

The genes are TRBV7-8 and TRBJ1-5; weak D call: TRBD1 (5 bases). The germline V gene encodes CDR1 SGHVS and CDR2 FQNEAQ. Trimming shortened V by 5 bases and J by 4 bases, and 15 bases separated the two germline ends. The CDR3 consists of 15 residues. In DNA, the CDR3 is TGTGCCAGCAGCCCCCGGGACTTACTAAATCAGCCCCAGCATTTT. This encodes CASSPRDLLNQPQHF.

The chain is built from TRBV18 and TRBJ1-1; 9 bases align to TRBD1. The CDR3 consists of 14 residues. Germline V gives CDR1 KGHSH, CDR2 LQKENI. Trimming at V came to 3 bases and at J to 11 bases, leaving 10 bases not matched to a gene. The CDR3 is CASSPGTGIGWAFF. The CDR3 DNA reads TGTGCCAGCTCACCCGGGACAGGGATTGGGTGGGCTTTCTTT.

The chain uses TRBV7-2 and TRBJ1-1; D is ambiguous. Looked up from germline, CDR1 is SGHTA and CDR2 is FQGNSA. V lost 5 bases and J lost 5, with 15 bases in between. The length of the CDR3 is 14 residues. Here the CDR3 reads CASSPWEMGTEAFF. The CDR3 region has the DNA TGTGCCAGCAGCCCATGGGAGATGGGGACTGAAGCTTTCTTT.

This rearrangement joins TRBV7-8 to TRBJ1-3; D call uncertain. This CDR3 has 16 residues. CDR1 and CDR2 (germline): SGHVS, FQNEAQ. V was shortened by 1 base and J by 4 bases, with 14 bases between the two germline ends. The CDR3 here is CASSLGPGEAGNTIYF. CDR3 in DNA: TGTGCCAGCAGCTTAGGGCCGGGTGAGGCGGGAAACACCATATATTTT.

This rearrangement joins TRBV10-3 to TRBJ1-1, with D maybe TRBD1 (6 bases). V gave up 3 bases and J gave up 5 bases, with 19 bases separating them. Germline CDR1 ENHRY, CDR2 SYGVKD. The CDR3 extends over 16 amino acids. In nucleotides, the CDR3 is TGTGCCATCAGTGACTCAACCGGGACAAAAGGGACTGAAGCTTTCTTT. Its protein is CAISDSTGTKGTEAFF.

This rearrangement joins TRBV5-1 to TRBJ1-4; the D gene is possibly TRBD1 (5 bases). The V end was cut by 9 bases, the J end by 0 bases, with 9 bases between. CDR3 size: 13 residues. Germline lookup yields CDR1 SGHRS and CDR2 YFSETQ. CDR3 in amino acids: CATATATNEKLFF. The CDR3 nucleotides are TGCGCCACAGCGACAGCAACTAATGAAAAACTGTTTTTT. The complete variable domain, with remaining parts taken from reference TRBV5-1 and TRBJ1-4, reads KAGVTQTPRYLIKTRGQQVTLSCSPISGHRSVSWYQQTPGQGLQFLFEYFSETQRNKGNFPGRFSGRQFSNSRSEMNVSTLELGDSALYLCATATATNEKLFFGSGTQLSVL.

The chain couples TRBV3-1 (or the pseudogene TRBV3-2) to TRBJ1-1, with D maybe TRBD1 (5 bases). The CDR3 sequence is 14 residues long. Trimming removed 3 bases at V and 5 bases at J, with 13 bases between. Germline CDR1 reads LGHDT; CDR2 reads YNNKEL (reference sequence). The DNA for the CDR3 is TGTGCCAGCAGCCAGACTCGGGGGTATACTGAAGCTTTCTTT. It encodes CASSQTRGYTEAFF.

The chain couples TRBV7-9 to TRBJ2-3; D is unclear. The germline CDR1 and CDR2 sequences are SEHNR and FQNEAQ (reference sequence). With 8 bases removed from V and 3 bases from J, the gap between germline ends came to 6 bases. The length of the CDR3 is 11 residues. The DNA of the CDR3 is TGTGCCAGCGGGAAGACAGATACGCAGTATTTT. Protein product: CASGKTDTQYF. Complete variable domain (other parts from reference TRBV7-9 and TRBJ2-3): DTGVSQNPRHKITKRGQNVTFRCDPISEHNRLYWYRQTLGQGPEFLTYFQNEAQLEKSRLLSDRFSAERPKGSFSTLEIQRTEQGDSAMYLCASGKTDTQYFGPGTRLTVL.

This chain links TRBV29-1 with TRBJ1-2; D ambiguous. The CDR3 runs to 12 residues. Germline assignment: CDR1 SQVTM and CDR2 ANQGSEA. V lost 2 bases and J lost 4, with 8 bases in between. CDR3 nucleotides: TGCAGCGTTGAAAATGGGGTCTATGGCTACACCTTC. Its translation: CSVENGVYGYTF.